This entry lists 20 T cell receptor beta chains sequenced from one sample in a study of Ad26.COV2.S vaccination and SARS-CoV-2 variants. The treatment was: about 20 received Ad26.COV2.S at low or high dose, single or two shots; several received placebo; per-sample allocation not given. Sampling happened 63 days after the first vaccine or placebo injection. The table came from immunoSEQ multiplex PCR; TCRdb's copy has only in-frame clones and leaves some out. The sample has 300,000 to 500,000 clones, less than 90% seen once. The sequencing used peripheral blood, collected in a trial of Ad26.COV2.S vaccine versus placebo. These receptors all stem from a person between 18 and 59 years old who received the Ad26.COV2.S COVID-19 vaccine or a placebo.

V is TRBV3-1 (or the pseudogene TRBV3-2) and J is TRBJ2-1, with a possible D match to TRBD1 (6 bases). V was pared by 0 bases and J by 8 bases, with 17 bases between. The germline gives CDR1 LGHDT, CDR2 YNNKEL (reference sequence). The CDR3 has 16 residues. CDR3: CASSQDGRGNRYEQFF. CDR3 in DNA: TGTGCCAGCAGCCAAGATGGCAGGGGCAACCGGTATGAGCAGTTCTTC.

This chain connects TRBV5-8 to TRBJ1-2; D is ambiguous. Germline CDR1 reads SGHTS; CDR2 reads YDEGEE. Trimming cost V 4 bases and J 1 base, with 14 bases left between them. CDR3 length: 15 amino acids. The CDR3: CASSILGPLNYGYTF. Written as DNA, the CDR3 is TGTGCCAGCAGCATCCTCGGGCCGCTTAACTATGGCTACACCTTC.

The V call is TRBV19, the J call TRBJ1-5, with a weak D call TRBD1 (6 bases). CDR1 LNHDA and CDR2 SQIVND come from the germline V gene (reference sequence). V lost 6 bases and J lost 0, with 21 bases in between. The CDR3 totals 18 residues. The CDR3: CASSLLRGPEYSNQPQHF. DNA for the CDR3: TGTGCCAGTAGCCTCCTACGGGGGCCCGAGTATAGCAATCAGCCCCAGCATTTT. The full variable domain, in which reference TRBV19 and TRBJ1-5 provide the parts outside the CDR3, is DGGITQSPKYLFRKEGQNVTLSCEQNLNHDAMYWYRQDPGQGLRLIYYSQIVNDFQKGDIAEGYSVSREKKESFPLTVTSAQKNPTAFYLCASSLLRGPEYSNQPQHFGDGTRLSIL.

The CDR3 nucleotides are TGTGCCAGCAGCCCCCCAGGCGGCTCCTACAATGAGCAGTTCTTC. It encodes CASSPPGGSYNEQFF. The chain is built from TRBV11-2 and TRBJ2-1, with no clear D. The CDR3 has 15 amino acids. Germline V gives CDR1 SGHAT, CDR2 FQNNGV. V lost 5 bases and J lost 0, with 11 bases in between.

The rearrangement links TRBV4-3 to TRBJ1-4; a possible D gene is TRBD1 (6 bases). This CDR3 spans 15 amino acids. Trimming removed 3 bases at V and 6 bases at J, with 14 bases between. Germline V CDR1 and CDR2: LGHNA, YSLEER. The CDR3 spells CASSQGTKGDEKLFF. The CDR3 DNA sequence: TGCGCCAGCAGCCAGGGGACCAAGGGGGATGAAAAACTGTTTTTT.

This clone was seen once. The chain couples TRBV27 to TRBJ2-7; D may be TRBD1 or TRBD2 (6 bases each). Trimming took off 6 bases at V and 2 bases at J, with 8 bases between the two ends. CDR3 size: 12 residues. Germline V CDR1 and CDR2: MNHEY, SMNVEV (reference sequence). The CDR3 nucleotides are TGTGCCAGCAGCCGGGGGCCCTACGAGCAGTACTTC. Protein product: CASSRGPYEQYF.

The chain uses TRBV19 and TRBJ1-1, with a weak D call TRBD1 (6 bases). Trimming stripped 7 bases from V and 5 bases from J, with 11 bases between. There are 12 residues in the CDR3. From germline, CDR1 is LNHDA and CDR2 SQIVND (reference sequence). CDR3 amino acids: CASMPGATEAFF. The CDR3 DNA follows: TGTGCCAGTATGCCAGGGGCAACTGAAGCTTTCTTT.

The chain uses TRBV7-9 and TRBJ1-2; D is ambiguous. V dropped 6 bases and J dropped 8 bases, with 19 bases sitting between them. Germline-derived CDR1 and CDR2 are SEHNR and FQNEAQ (reference sequence). The length of the CDR3 is 14 residues. CDR3 DNA sequence: TGTGCCAGCAGTTCCGCCGGGCCGGGAGAGGGCTACACCTTC. Translating gives CASSSAGPGEGYTF.

The rearrangement uses TRBV5-6 and TRBJ2-3; D uncertain. Germline CDR1 SGHDT, CDR2 YYEEEE. V dropped 6 bases and J dropped 4 bases, with 18 bases sitting between them. The CDR3 is made up of 15 amino acids. Here the CDR3 reads CASTKGPTGADTQYF. The CDR3 DNA sequence: TGTGCCAGCACTAAAGGACCAACTGGGGCAGATACGCAGTATTTT. Combining the CDR3 with reference TRBV5-6 and TRBJ2-3 gives the whole variable domain DAGVTQSPTHLIKTRGQQVTLRCSPKSGHDTVSWYQQALGQGPQFIFQYYEEEERQRGNFPDRFSGHQFPNYSSELNVNALLLGDSALYLCASTKGPTGADTQYFGPGTRLTVL.

This clone was detected a few times. The rearrangement links TRBV30 to TRBJ1-6; 7 bases align to TRBD1. The CDR3 is 12 amino acids. V trimming: 7 bases; J trimming: 7 bases; junction bases outside the gene matches: 4. Germline V gene lookup returns CDR1 GTSNPN and CDR2 SVGIG (reference sequence). CDR3 loop: CASGQANSPLHF. Here the CDR3 DNA reads TGTGCCTCTGGACAGGCAAATTCACCCCTCCACTTT.

The chain is built from TRBV10-3 and TRBJ2-3; TRBD1 aligns across 7 bases. V lost 0 bases and J lost 2; bases outside the gene matches: 8. CDR3 length equals 17 residues. Germline loops: CDR1 ENHRY, CDR2 SYGVKD. The CDR3, as DNA: TGTGCCATCAGTGAGTCCTACTCGGACAGGTCCACAGATACGCAGTATTTT. Translated: CAISESYSDRSTDTQYF.

This clone was recorded once. This chain's CDR3 is CASRPIVAQGVHADTQYF. The CDR3 DNA is TGCGCCAGCCGCCCCATTGTAGCACAGGGTGTACATGCAGATACGCAGTATTTT. The rearrangement joins TRBV5-1 to TRBJ2-3; D possibly corresponds to TRBD1 (6 bases). V was trimmed by 7 bases and J by 4 bases, leaving 28 bases between them. CDR3 length equals 18 residues. Germline values: CDR1 SGHRS, CDR2 YFSETQ.

The genes are TRBV4-1 and TRBJ2-3; the D is unclear. Trimming pared 4 bases from V and 6 bases from J, leaving 11 bases between. The CDR3 length is 13 residues. Germline lookup yields CDR1 MGHRA and CDR2 YSYEKL. CDR3 coding DNA: TGCGCCAGCAGCCTATCTCTCGTCGATACGCAGTATTTT. It is translated as CASSLSLVDTQYF.

This chain connects TRBV2 to TRBJ2-2; unclear D gene. CDR3 length equals 16 residues. Germline lookup yields CDR1 SNHLY and CDR2 FYNNEI. V was pared by 4 bases and J by 1 base, with 13 bases between. CDR3: CASSVGGRRNTGELFF. CDR3 bases: TGTGCCAGCAGTGTGGGTGGGCGACGGAACACCGGGGAGCTGTTTTTT.

On this clone: This same CDR3 is encoded by further DNA sequences in the sample. DNA for the CDR3: TGTGCCAGCAGCCAAGAGGACAGGGTTGGAGGCTACACCTTC. Translation: CASSQEDRVGGYTF. The chain recombines TRBV3-1 (or the pseudogene TRBV3-2) with TRBJ1-2; 8 bases align to TRBD1. Trimming cost V 0 bases and J 8 bases; bases outside gene matches: 5. The CDR3 extends over 14 amino acids. Per the germline V gene, CDR1 is LGHDT and CDR2 is YNNKEL (reference sequence).

The chain has TRBV6-2 or TRBV6-3 and TRBJ2-1, with D possibly matching TRBD2 (6 bases). V lost 6 bases and J 9 bases, leaving 18 bases between the germline ends. The CDR3 loop spans 14 amino acids. The germline CDR1 and CDR2 sequences are MNHEY and SVGEGT. The CDR3 spells CASSPARESSEQFF. The DNA for the CDR3 is TGTGCCAGCAGCCCAGCCCGGGAGAGTAGTGAGCAGTTCTTC.

The V call is TRBV7-2, the J call TRBJ1-6; D not resolved. CDR1 is SGHTA and CDR2 is FQGNSA in the germline V gene. Trimming removed 0 bases from V and 0 bases from J, with 9 bases in between. The CDR3 totals 17 residues. The CDR3 spells CASSLASSRSYNSPLHF. The DNA of the CDR3 is TGTGCCAGCAGCTTAGCGTCGAGCCGCTCCTATAATTCACCCCTCCACTTT.

This chain joins TRBV29-1 and TRBJ2-7; 7 bases align to TRBD2. The germline gives CDR1 SQVTM, CDR2 ANQGSEA. V lost 7 bases and J lost 2; bases outside the gene matches: 11. The CDR3 is 14 amino acids. The CDR3: CSAKTNREAYEQYF. CDR3 nucleotides: TGCAGCGCCAAAACCAATCGGGAGGCCTACGAGCAGTACTTC.

The chain employs TRBV7-9 and TRBJ1-4; 11 bases are shared with TRBD1. The junction had 3 bases not matched to a gene; V was cut back by 2 bases and J by 7 bases. The CDR3 is 15 amino acids. The germline V gene has CDR1 SEHNR and CDR2 FQNEAQ (reference sequence). In nucleotides, the CDR3 is TGTGCCAGCAGCTTAATGGGACAGGGGGGTGAAAAACTGTTTTTT. Amino acid sequence: CASSLMGQGGEKLFF.

V gene TRBV7-8 combines with J gene TRBJ2-7; 8 positions match TRBD1. Losses at the gene ends were 5 bases for V and 0 bases for J; bases not matched to a gene: 6. This CDR3 contains 15 residues. The germline V gene has CDR1 SGHVS and CDR2 FQNEAQ. The CDR3 here is CASSPRTGLSYEQYF. CDR3 in DNA: TGTGCCAGCAGCCCACGGACAGGGCTCTCCTACGAGCAGTACTTC.